These T cell receptor beta chains were read from a single sample in a study of shared clonotypes between healthy human individuals. Repertoires were generated with immunoSEQ multiplex PCR, while TCRdb's copy carries only in-frame clones and drops some. The table lists approximately 110,000 clones, about 72% of them singletons. Sequencing was performed on memory CD8+ T cells sorted from blood. Source of these receptors: a woman aged 25 to 39 in good health. Each CDR3 is given with its conserved first and last residue.

V	length	J	CDR3
TRBV19	10	TRBJ1-1	CASHDTEAFF
TRBV30	12	TRBJ2-1	CAWNYGMNEQFF
TRBV7-9	13	TRBJ2-1	CASSPKWTDEQFF
TRBV6-1	15	NA	CASSERTSGSYEQYF
TRBV6-5	14	TRBJ2-5	CASSPGSAQETQYF
TRBV30	18	TRBJ2-5	CASNDINLSSGRVETQYF
TRBV5-6	16	TRBJ2-2	CASSCPGIINTGELFF
TRBV7-3	14	TRBJ2-1	CASSLGQGKNEQFF
TRBV11-3	13	TRBJ1-1	CASSLGTGGEAFF
TRBV27	14	TRBJ2-7	CASGPGASSYEQYF
TRBV27	12	TRBJ1-6	CASRRGLSPLHF
TRBV5-1	11	TRBJ2-7	CASSFGHEQYF
TRBV6-1	15	TRBJ1-4	CASSGCGQCNEKLFF
TRBV29-1	17	TRBJ2-6	CSVELSGQSSGANVLTF
TRBV27	13	TRBJ2-5	CASSLRPRATQYF
TRBV25-1	13	TRBJ1-5	CASSDRGNQPQHF
TRBV6-1	15	TRBJ2-7	CASSEAMGQGGEQYF
TRBV19	13	TRBJ1-2	CASSIEQGHGYTF
TRBV6-4	15	TRBJ2-7	CASMPEAGGVWEQYF
TRBV29-1	16	TRBJ1-1	CSVGGVGTGFHTEAFF
TRBV5-1	17	TRBJ2-3	CASSLGLAGGFTDTQYF
TRBV27	13	TRBJ2-1	CASSFGKVAQQFF
TRBV29-1	15	TRBJ2-3	CSVEGPRGPTDTQYF
TRBV27	15	NA	CASSLLTGEYVEQYF
TRBV19	14	TRBJ2-1	CASMDRSSYNEQFF
TRBV25-1	16	TRBJ2-4	CASSGRLAGDKNIQYF
TRBV28	16	TRBJ2-1	CASSYRLAGGYNEQFF
TRBV19	14	TRBJ2-7	CASSTWMGFDEQYF
TRBV6-4	13	TRBJ2-1	CASSSGTRNEQFF
TRBV29-1	13	TRBJ2-7	CSVGLAEPYEQYF
TRBV9	16	TRBJ2-1	CASSLSWGDAGNEQFF
TRBV15	14	TRBJ2-7	CATSRAGAADEQYF
TRBV19	18	TRBJ2-2	CASSIPTTGVGNTGELFF
TRBV28	14	TRBJ2-7	CASSPNSLGDEQYF
TRBV30	13	TRBJ1-1	CAWSAGMNTEAFF
TRBV11-2	16	TRBJ2-7	CASSLGRTLSSYEQYF
TRBV13	14	TRBJ1-3	CASSLAGAGNTIYF
TRBV5-1	14	TRBJ2-7	CASSLAGSWYEQYF
TRBV5-1	14	TRBJ2-3	CASSLFRGHDTQYF
TRBV14	15	TRBJ1-2	CASSQWVRDDYGYTF
TRBV6-5	13	TRBJ1-1	CASSNYKNTEAFF
TRBV6-5	16	TRBJ2-1	CASSYSGRAIGNEQFF
TRBV6-4	15	TRBJ1-1	CASRNKDDSGAEAFF
TRBV4-1	16	TRBJ2-1	CASSQVPGGRYNEQFF
TRBV28	14	TRBJ2-3	CASSSRTKPDTQYF
TRBV30	14	TRBJ2-7	CACKPSGRAHEQYF
TRBV27	14	TRBJ1-2	CASSAETGASGYTF
TRBV9	14	TRBJ1-2	CASSVDNFSLGYTF
TRBV7-6	16	TRBJ1-5	CASSLAADRDDQPQHF
TRBV11-2	14	TRBJ2-5	CASSLSPGTETQYF
TRBV7-9	15	TRBJ2-5	CASSLETDPRETQYF